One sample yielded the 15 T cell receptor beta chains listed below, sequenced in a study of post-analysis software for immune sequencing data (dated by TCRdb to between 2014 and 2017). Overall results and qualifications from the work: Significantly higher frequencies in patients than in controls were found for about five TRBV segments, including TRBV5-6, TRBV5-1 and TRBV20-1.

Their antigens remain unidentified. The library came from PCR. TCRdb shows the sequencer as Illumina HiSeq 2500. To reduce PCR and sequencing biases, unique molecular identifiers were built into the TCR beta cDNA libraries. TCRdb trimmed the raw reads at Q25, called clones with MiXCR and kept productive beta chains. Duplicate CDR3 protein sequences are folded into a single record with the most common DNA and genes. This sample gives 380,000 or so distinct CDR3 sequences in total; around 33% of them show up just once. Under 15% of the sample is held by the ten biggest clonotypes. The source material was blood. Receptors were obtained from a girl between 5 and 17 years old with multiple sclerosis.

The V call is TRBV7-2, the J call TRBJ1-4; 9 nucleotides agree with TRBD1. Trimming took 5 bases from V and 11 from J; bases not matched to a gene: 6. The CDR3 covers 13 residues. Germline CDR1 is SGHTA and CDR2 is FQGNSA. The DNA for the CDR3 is TGTGCCAGCAGCGCGGGACAGGGAGGGAAACTGTTTTTT. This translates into CASSAGQGGKLFF.

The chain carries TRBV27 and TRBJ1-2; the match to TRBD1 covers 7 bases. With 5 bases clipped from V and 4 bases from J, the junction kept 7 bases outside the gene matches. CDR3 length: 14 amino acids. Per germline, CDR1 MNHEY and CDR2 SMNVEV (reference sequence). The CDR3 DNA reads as TGTGCCAGCAGTCAGAGGGGGCGTTCCTATGGCTACACCTTC. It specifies CASSQRGRSYGYTF.

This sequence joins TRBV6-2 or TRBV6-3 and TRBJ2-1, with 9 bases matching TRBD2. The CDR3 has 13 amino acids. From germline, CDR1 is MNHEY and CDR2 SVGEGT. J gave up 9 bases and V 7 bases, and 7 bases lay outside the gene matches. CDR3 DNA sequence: TGTGCCAGCAACCGAGCGGGGGGTGGTGAGCAGTTCTTC. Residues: CASNRAGGGEQFF.

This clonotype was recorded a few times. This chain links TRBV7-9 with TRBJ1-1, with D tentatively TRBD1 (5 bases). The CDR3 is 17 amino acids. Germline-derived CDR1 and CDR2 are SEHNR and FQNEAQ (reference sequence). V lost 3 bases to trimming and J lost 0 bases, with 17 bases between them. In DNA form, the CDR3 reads TGTGCCAGCAGCTTTCCCATCGCGGGACGGATGAACACTGAAGCTTTCTTT. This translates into CASSFPIAGRMNTEAFF.

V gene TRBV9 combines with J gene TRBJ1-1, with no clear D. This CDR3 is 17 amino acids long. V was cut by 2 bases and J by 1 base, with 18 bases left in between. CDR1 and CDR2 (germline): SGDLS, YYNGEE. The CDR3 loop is CASSVLPRRSKNTEAFF. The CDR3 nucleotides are TGTGCCAGCAGCGTCCTCCCTCGAAGGAGTAAGAACACTGAAGCTTTCTTT.

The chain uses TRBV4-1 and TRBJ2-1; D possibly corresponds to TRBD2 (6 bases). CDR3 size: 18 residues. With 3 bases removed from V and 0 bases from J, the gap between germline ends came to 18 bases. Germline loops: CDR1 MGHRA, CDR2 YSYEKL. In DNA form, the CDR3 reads TGCGCCAGCAGCCAGGGGGGAACTACCCTTAGCTCCTACAATGAGCAGTTCTTC. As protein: CASSQGGTTLSSYNEQFF.

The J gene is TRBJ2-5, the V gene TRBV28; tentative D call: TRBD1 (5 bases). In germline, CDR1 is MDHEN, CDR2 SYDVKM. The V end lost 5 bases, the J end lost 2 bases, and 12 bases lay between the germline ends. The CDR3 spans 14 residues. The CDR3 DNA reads TGTGCCAGCAGTCAAGGGGCGCTACAAGAGACCCAGTACTTC. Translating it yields CASSQGALQETQYF.

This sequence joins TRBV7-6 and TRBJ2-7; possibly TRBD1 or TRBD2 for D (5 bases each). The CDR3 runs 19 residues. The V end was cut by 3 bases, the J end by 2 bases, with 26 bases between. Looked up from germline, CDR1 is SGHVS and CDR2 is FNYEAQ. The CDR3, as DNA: TGTGCCAGCAGCTTTAGCGCAGGGAGCTTTACGCAGACTCCCTACGAGCAGTACTTC. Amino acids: CASSFSAGSFTQTPYEQYF.

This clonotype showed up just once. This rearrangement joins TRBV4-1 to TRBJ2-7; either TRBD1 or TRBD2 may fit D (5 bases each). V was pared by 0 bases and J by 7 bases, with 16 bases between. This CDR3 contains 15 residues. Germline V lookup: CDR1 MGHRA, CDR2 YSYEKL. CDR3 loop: CASSQEPHGAGEQYF. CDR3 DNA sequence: TGCGCCAGCAGCCAAGAGCCCCACGGGGCAGGGGAGCAGTACTTC.

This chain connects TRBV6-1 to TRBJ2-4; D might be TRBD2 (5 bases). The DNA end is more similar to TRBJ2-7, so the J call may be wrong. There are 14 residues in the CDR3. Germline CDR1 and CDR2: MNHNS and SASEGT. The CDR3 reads CASSFRGAADEQYF. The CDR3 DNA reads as TGTGCCAGCAGCTTCCGGGGAGCGGCGGACGAGCAGTACTTC.

The CDR3 reads CASSRDYTDTQYF. The DNA for the CDR3 is TGTGCCAGCAGTCGGGACTACACAGATACGCAGTATTTT. The chain is built from TRBV12-3 or TRBV12-4 and TRBJ2-3; TRBD2 matches 7 bases. After removal of 5 bases from V and 2 bases from J, the junction contained 1 base not matched to a gene. The CDR3 has 13 amino acids.

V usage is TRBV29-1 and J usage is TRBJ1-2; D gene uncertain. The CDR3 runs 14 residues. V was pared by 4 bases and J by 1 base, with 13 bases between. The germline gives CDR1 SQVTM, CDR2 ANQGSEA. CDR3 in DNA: TGCAGCGTTGTGGAGGACGGGGATAACTATGGCTACACCTTC. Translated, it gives CSVVEDGDNYGYTF.

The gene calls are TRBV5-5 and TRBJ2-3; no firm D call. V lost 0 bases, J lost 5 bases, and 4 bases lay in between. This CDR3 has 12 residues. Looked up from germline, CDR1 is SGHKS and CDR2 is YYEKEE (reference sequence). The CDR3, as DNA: TGTGCCAGCAGCTTGGTTTTAGATACGCAGTATTTT. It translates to CASSLVLDTQYF.

The CDR3 protein is CASSKGHGNQETQYF. The CDR3 DNA sequence: TGTGCCAGCAGCAAAGGGCACGGAAACCAAGAGACCCAGTACTTC. This chain joins TRBV21-1 and TRBJ2-5. TRBV21-1 is a documented pseudogene. The CDR3 runs to 15 residues.

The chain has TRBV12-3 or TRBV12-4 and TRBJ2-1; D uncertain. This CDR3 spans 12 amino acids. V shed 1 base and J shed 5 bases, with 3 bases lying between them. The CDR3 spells CASSLGHNEQFF. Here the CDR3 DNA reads TGTGCCAGCAGTTTAGGCCACAATGAGCAGTTCTTC.